One T cell receptor beta chain is described in this entry. Its antigen remains undetermined. No clone much larger than this one lies a single base away; base qualities are absent. The cohort consisted of 600 to 700 healthy bone marrow donors. All cohort members were sampled while nominally healthy, although unrecorded immune exposures were likely present. The donor tested CMV seropositive and was one of the 289 seropositive cohort members. A peripheral blood sample was collected from each donor, and TCR beta sequencing was performed on peripheral blood mononuclear cells. Genomic DNA was extracted from the blood cell samples with the Qiagen DNeasy Blood Extraction Kit. The germline V gene (reference sequence) sets CDR1 to GTSNPN and CDR2 to SVGIG. The CDR3 contains 15 residues, cysteine and phenylalanine counted. Here the CDR3 DNA is all that survives: 45 bases in frame from base 1. Trimming costs V 5 bases and J 0 bases, and their ends lie 16 bases apart.

Libraries were built with the immunoSEQ multiplex PCR assay. For the multiplex PCR, a mixture combining 60 forward primers for TCR Vbeta segments and 13 reverse primers for TCR Jbeta segments was used. The CDR3 region of rearranged TCR beta genes was amplified from genomic DNA with a multiplex PCR assay. The amplified TCR beta libraries were sequenced on the Illumina HiSeq System as 87-base-pair reads. As for the authors' bioinformatics: A later analysis counted about 82 million unique TCR beta chains across the 666 repertoires, and around 9.9 million of these chains were shared by at least two donors. Raw reads were error-corrected and collapsed into unique sequences with a nearest-neighbor algorithm that merged closely related sequences to remove PCR and sequencing errors. To assign V, D and J gene segments, CDR3 sequences were aligned to IMGT reference sequences. For a sequence to be retained, at least a six-nucleotide match to both a V gene segment and a J gene segment was required. Rearrangements were called productive when the CDR3 lacked stop codons and stayed in frame with V and J; all others were non-productive. CDR3 was defined according to IMGT convention as the region running from the second conserved V-encoded cysteine to the conserved J-encoded phenylalanine. In an earlier analysis of roughly 610 of the donors, sequences lacking an unambiguous match to a single V gene segment were excluded. An earlier analysis of approximately 590 of the donors classified V segments as functional when productive rearrangements were above 56.7% and as segregating when the standard deviation between donors was above 5%. A statistical classification framework was developed to diagnose cytomegalovirus status using the catalog of TCR beta chain sequences. A later analysis assigned V and J genes by comparing TCR nucleotide sequences with IMGT/GENE-DB human TR gene sequences. In a later analysis, CDR3 sequences and most-parsimonious VDJ recombination scenarios were assigned using the TCRdist pipeline. In a later analysis, each TCR beta chain was defined by its CDR3 amino acid sequence together with its V-gene family, and reads without a unique V-gene family were excluded. In a later analysis, 450 to 600 highly shared, low-generation-probability nucleotide sequences were removed to address suspected cross-contamination and a sequencing artifact. In a later analysis, a clonal expansion index was calculated for each public chain from normalized within-repertoire ranks of inferred template counts. A later analysis computed generation probabilities with a VDJ recombination model fitted to out-of-frame rearrangements, and checked the results against IGoR. A later analysis scored TCR-TCR, TCR-HLA and TCR-CMV co-occurrence with hypergeometric tests, applying a repertoire-size bias correction to TCR pairs. A later analysis estimated false discovery rates by permuting HLA or CMV assignments 20 times. In a later analysis, co-occurring TCRs were grouped using DBSCAN, and TCRdist sequence similarity was added for clustering within HLA-allele-positive subsets. Repertoires with fewer than 30,000 or more than 120,000 public chains were left out of co-occurrence clustering, as were roughly five repertoires with anomalous nucleotide sharing. TCRdb provides this immuneACCESS table in a form limited to in-frame rearrangements. Some clones are lacking; in checked studies, under half of them reflect an unresolved V gene, and why the rest are absent is not known. V and J calls and clone size follow that table, whereas D and trimming were derived from the DNA. Across this sample there are roughly 150,000 clones, with around three fifths seen only once. The top ten clonotypes cover over 2.5% of the sample.

This sample is part of a study of cytomegalovirus exposure and HLA in healthy donors (dated 2017 in TCRdb). In the study overall: An earlier analysis of 587 of the donors reported 276 Gb of sequence data and around 110 million unique TCR beta sequences obtained from some 200 million T cells. All discovery cohort repertoires had been generated using a single sequencing platform. An early release that covered around 590 HLA-typed donors contained about 300 gigabases of sequencing data and 75 million to 100 million unique TCR sequences. To study patterns of TCR occurrence, a later analysis re-analyzed previously published TCR beta repertoires from around 660 donors and added high-resolution HLA genotyping. A later genetic analysis used genome-wide SNP genotypes for about three fifths of the 666 donors, treating that subset as a discovery cohort. Several DR-DQ haplotypes were treated as single units for association and clustering because of strong linkage in the cohort. Along with the roughly 670-subject first cohort, a separate validation cohort of approximately 110 different subjects was used. The study aimed to test whether signatures of past pathogen exposure could be identified by cataloging public T cell receptors. Both class I and class II loci were covered by HLA typing, at four-digit resolution. Alongside the repertoire data, information on donor age, sex, ethnicity and CMV serostatus was compiled. The genetic ancestry cluster associated with self-reported Caucasian donors included 81% of the roughly 400 genotyped donors. Among almost 400 genotyped donors of the cohort, an average of around 240,000 unique TCR beta nucleotide sequences were sequenced per donor, around 20% of them non-productive. An earlier analysis of around 580 of the donors used high-throughput TCR beta sequencing to judge whether each TCR beta V gene segment behaved as functional or pseudogenic. High-throughput TCR immunosequencing, statistical association of individual TCRs with disease status, and machine learning were combined to predict cytomegalovirus infection status. Typing coverage differed by locus: A, B, C, DRB1 and DQB1 were typed in roughly 629-630 donors, DQA1 in about 550, DPA1 in around 610, and DPB1 in around 490. Using immunosequencing, the study profiled T cell repertoires from fewer than 850 subjects and related those repertoires to cytomegalovirus serostatus. Rather than drawing on any new phenotypic data, the later analysis identified candidate immune exposures from TCR beta sequences and the way those sequences occurred across donors.

What the study reported, not specific to this receptor: In a later analysis, HLA-associated TCR beta chains were found to be more clonally expanded and to have lower generation probabilities than equally common non-associated chains. In this cohort, only TCR beta chains were sequenced, and detectable features were limited by the absence of alpha or paired-chain data. Because HLA typing was unavailable for some donors at each locus, only the typed subset was used in association tests. A total of roughly 160 TCR beta chains were listed by the study as associated with cytomegalovirus. At a false discovery rate of 0.05, a later analysis linked some 18,000 TCR beta sequences to specific HLA alleles. The only immune exposure information available for the cohort was CMV serostatus. Over 15 rarely observed V segments, including chromosome 9 orphons, were excluded from the earlier analysis of about 600 of the donors because counts were too low. A later analysis reported that several top co-occurrence clusters appeared linked to parvovirus B19, influenza, CMV and Epstein-Barr virus. A later analysis found that most CMV-associated TCR beta chains appeared HLA-restricted, with HLA associations seemingly driven largely by CMV exposure. A later genetic analysis reported fewer N-insertions in productive TCRs among donors in an Asian-associated ancestry cluster than the roughly 690-donor mean. Assigning TCR associations to individual alleles was difficult when HLA alleles, especially DR and DQ, strongly co-occurred. In vitro tests confirmed that a few of the cytomegalovirus-associated TCR beta chains recognize cytomegalovirus antigens. A cluster of highly shared sequence variants was judged likely to be a technical artifact of the sequencing pipeline. In an earlier analysis of around 600 of the donors, most TCR beta V segments appeared in productive rearrangements about 87% or about 30% of the time, broadly matching IMGT annotations. Correlated functional status among segregating V segments might reflect linkage disequilibrium, but an unknown experimental factor could not be ruled out. It was suggested by the authors that the approach could potentially be generalized to other disease states and immunological phenotypes. According to a later analysis, TCR association rates differed among HLA loci, with DRB1 alleles showing the most associated TCRs and HLA-C alleles showing the fewest. In a later genetic analysis, a missense DCLRE1C variant was associated with V-gene and J-gene trimming of TCR beta chains, and the association was replicated in an independent cohort. The classifier was reported to diagnose cytomegalovirus status with high specificity and sensitivity in both the original and validation cohorts. A further reported finding was that TCR beta sequences accurately predicted the HLA-A and HLA-B alleles for most subjects in the first cohort. While some public TCRs were present in many individuals, most TCR sequences turned up only very rarely across donors. Some IMGT-functional V segments, including TRBV6-2 and TRBV6-3, could not be told apart with the 87-base-pair reads, so those segments were excluded. Roughly uniform sequencing depth across donors was assumed in presence/absence analyses, although this assumption may not hold.

The clonotype comes from a woman between 25 and 40 years old in good health and CMV-seropositive. The chain links TRBV30 with TRBJ1-1; the D region possibly corresponds to TRBD1 (5 bases align). The source material was PBMCs. The CDR3 in this case is CAWSRDSSLNTEAFF. Here is the DNA: TGTGCCTGGTCGCGCGACAGCTCTTTGAACACTGAAGCTTTCTTT.